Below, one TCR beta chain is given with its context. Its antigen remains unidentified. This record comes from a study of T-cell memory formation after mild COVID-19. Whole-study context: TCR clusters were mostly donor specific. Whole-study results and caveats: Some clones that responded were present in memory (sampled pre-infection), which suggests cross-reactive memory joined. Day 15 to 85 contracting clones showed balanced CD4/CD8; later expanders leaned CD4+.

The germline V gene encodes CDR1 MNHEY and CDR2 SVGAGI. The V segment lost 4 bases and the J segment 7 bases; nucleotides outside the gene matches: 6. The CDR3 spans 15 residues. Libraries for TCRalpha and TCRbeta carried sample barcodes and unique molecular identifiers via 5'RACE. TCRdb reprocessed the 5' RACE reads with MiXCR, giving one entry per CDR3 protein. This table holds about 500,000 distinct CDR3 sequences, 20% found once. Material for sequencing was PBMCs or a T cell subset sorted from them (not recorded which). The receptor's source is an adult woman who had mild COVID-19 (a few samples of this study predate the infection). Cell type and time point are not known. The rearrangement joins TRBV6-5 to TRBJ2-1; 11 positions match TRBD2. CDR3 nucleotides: TGTGCCAGCAGTTTCGCTAGCGGGAGGTCAAATGAGCAGTTCTTC. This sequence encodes CASSFASGRSNEQFF.